The entry below describes one T cell receptor beta chain. V gave up 4 bases and J gave up 3 bases, with 23 bases separating them. This CDR3 contains 17 residues. Germline CDR1 SGHRS, CDR2 YFSETQ. This sample is part of a study of chemoradiotherapy in HPV16-positive cancers. Assay used: immunoSEQ multiplex PCR; TCRdb lists only in-frame clones, some missing. The table lists some 4,900 clones, approximately 95% of them singletons, with about 3% in the top ten. This receptor was taken from a human donor with HPV-associated anogenital cancer. Sequencing used tumor tissue, obtained from a patient who underwent chemoradiotherapy. The chain links TRBV5-1 to TRBJ2-7, with D perhaps matching TRBD2 (5 bases). CDR3: CASSETIGLSNDYEQYF. CDR3 DNA: TGCGCCAGCAGCGAAACTATTGGACTGAGCAATGACTACGAGCAGTACTTC.